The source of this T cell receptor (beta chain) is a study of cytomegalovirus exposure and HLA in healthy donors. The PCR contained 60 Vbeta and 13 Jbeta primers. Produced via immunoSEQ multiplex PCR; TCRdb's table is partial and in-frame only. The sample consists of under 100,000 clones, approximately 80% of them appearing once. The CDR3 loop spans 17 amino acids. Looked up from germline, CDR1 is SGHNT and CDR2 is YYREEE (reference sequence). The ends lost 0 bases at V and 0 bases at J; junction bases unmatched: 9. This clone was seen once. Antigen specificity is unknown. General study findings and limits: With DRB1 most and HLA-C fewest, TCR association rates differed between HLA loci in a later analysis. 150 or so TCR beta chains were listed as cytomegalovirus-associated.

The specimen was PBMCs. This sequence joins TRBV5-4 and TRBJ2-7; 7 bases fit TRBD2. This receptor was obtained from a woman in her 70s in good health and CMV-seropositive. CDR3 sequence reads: CASSLELTSPSSYEQYF. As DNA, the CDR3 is TGTGCCAGCAGCTTGGAATTGACTAGCCCGAGCTCCTACGAGCAGTACTTC.